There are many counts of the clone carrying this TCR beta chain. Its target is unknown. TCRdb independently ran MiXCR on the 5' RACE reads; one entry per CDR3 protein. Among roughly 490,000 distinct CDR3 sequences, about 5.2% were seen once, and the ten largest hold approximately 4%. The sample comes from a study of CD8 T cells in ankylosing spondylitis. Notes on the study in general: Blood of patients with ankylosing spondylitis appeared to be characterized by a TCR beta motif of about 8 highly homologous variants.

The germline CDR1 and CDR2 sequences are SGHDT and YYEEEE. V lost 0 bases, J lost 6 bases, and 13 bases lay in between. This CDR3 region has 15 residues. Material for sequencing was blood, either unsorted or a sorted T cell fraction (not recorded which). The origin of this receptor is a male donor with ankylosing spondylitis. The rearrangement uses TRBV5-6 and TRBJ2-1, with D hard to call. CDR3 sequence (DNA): TGTGCCAGCAGCTTGGGTCCCCGTGAAGGCAATGAGCAGTTCTTC. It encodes CASSLGPREGNEQFF.